These T cell receptor beta chains were read from a single sample in a study of blood T cell repertoires in COVID-19. Profiled with immunoSEQ multiplex PCR; TCRdb holds only in-frame clones, not every one. The repertoire holds 200,000 to 250,000 clones, around nine tenths seen once, with less than 3% in the top ten. Input material: peripheral blood. The receptor set was obtained from a woman aged 60-70 years with acute or convalescent COVID-19. Each CDR3 is given with its conserved first and last residue. The D gene is left open where the match is weak.

d_call: TRBD1; j_call: TRBJ1-5; v_call: TRBV19; cdr3_nt: TGTGCCAGTAGGACTGGGACAGTTAATCAGCCCCAGCATTTT; cdr3_aa: CASRTGTVNQPQHF
d_call: .; j_call: TRBJ1-4; v_call: TRBV18; cdr3_nt: TGTGCCAGCTCACCGGGCCTGGAAAGTGAAAAACTGTTTTTT; cdr3_aa: CASSPGLESEKLFF
d_call: TRBD1; j_call: TRBJ1-1; v_call: TRBV14; cdr3_nt: TGTGCCAGCAGCCGAAGGGACAGGGGGCTGAACACTGAAGCTTTCTTT; cdr3_aa: CASSRRDRGLNTEAFF
d_call: TRBD2; j_call: TRBJ2-5; v_call: TRBV28; cdr3_nt: TGTGCCAGCAGAGGACTAGCGGGAGTAGAGACCCAGTACTTC; cdr3_aa: CASRGLAGVETQYF
d_call: TRBD2; j_call: TRBJ2-1; v_call: TRBV28; cdr3_nt: TGTGCCAGCAGTTCCCTGACTAGCGGGGGGCTCCGAAGGAGCTACAATGAGCAGTTCTTC; cdr3_aa: CASSSLTSGGLRRSYNEQFF
d_call: .; j_call: TRBJ2-1; v_call: TRBV25-1; cdr3_nt: TGTGCCAGCAGTGCAAGCGGCTGGAGCAGGGGACAGTTCTTC; cdr3_aa: CASSASGWSRGQFF
d_call: .; j_call: TRBJ1-2; v_call: TRBV30; cdr3_nt: TGTGCCTGGAGCCCCGAGGGCTACACCTTC; cdr3_aa: CAWSPEGYTF
d_call: .; j_call: TRBJ1-6; v_call: TRBV19; cdr3_nt: TGTGCCAGTAGTACCAGCGGCTCCTATAATTCACCCCTCCACTTT; cdr3_aa: CASSTSGSYNSPLHF
d_call: TRBD2; j_call: TRBJ2-1; v_call: TRBV7-2; cdr3_nt: TGTGCCAGCAGCGACCTTGCTCTAGCGGGCAACTACAATGAGCAGTTCTTC; cdr3_aa: CASSDLALAGNYNEQFF
d_call: .; j_call: TRBJ1-1; v_call: TRBV7-9; cdr3_nt: TGTGCCAGCAGCTCCTCACAGGGTTACACTGAAGCTTTCTTT; cdr3_aa: CASSSSQGYTEAFF
d_call: .; j_call: TRBJ1-2; v_call: TRBV5-1; cdr3_nt: TGCGCCAGCAGCTTGAGCGGAAACGGCTACACCTTC; cdr3_aa: CASSLSGNGYTF
d_call: .; j_call: TRBJ2-7; v_call: TRBV5-4; cdr3_nt: TGTGCCAGCAGCTTGGGGGGGCCCACCTACGAGCAGTACTTC; cdr3_aa: CASSLGGPTYEQYF
d_call: .; j_call: TRBJ1-1; v_call: TRBV6-6; cdr3_nt: TGTGCCAGCAGTTACTCAGCGGCTAGGAACACTGAAGCTTTCTTT; cdr3_aa: CASSYSAARNTEAFF
d_call: TRBD1; j_call: TRBJ2-2; v_call: TRBV5-6; cdr3_nt: TGTGCCAGCAGCACCGGACAGGGCCGGAGAACCGGGGAGCTGTTTTTT; cdr3_aa: CASSTGQGRRTGELFF
d_call: .; j_call: TRBJ1-2; v_call: TRBV2; cdr3_nt: TGTGCCAGCATCCTGACAGAAGCTAACTATGGCTACACCTTC; cdr3_aa: CASILTEANYGYTF
d_call: .; j_call: TRBJ2-1; v_call: TRBV3-1/TRBV3-2; cdr3_nt: TGTGCCAGCACCCGGGGGTGGGTCGCCTACAATGAGCAGTTCTTC; cdr3_aa: CASTRGWVAYNEQFF
d_call: TRBD2; j_call: TRBJ2-3; v_call: TRBV11-2; cdr3_nt: TGTGCCAGCAGCTTCGGCGGGAGACCAGATACGCAGTATTTT; cdr3_aa: CASSFGGRPDTQYF
d_call: TRBD2; j_call: TRBJ2-1; v_call: TRBV18; cdr3_nt: TGTGCCAGCTCACCGACGTTTCCTAGCGGGAATGAGCAGTTCTTC; cdr3_aa: CASSPTFPSGNEQFF
d_call: .; j_call: TRBJ1-3; v_call: TRBV12-3/TRBV12-4; cdr3_nt: TGTGCCAGCAGGGTAGATGGAAACACCATATATTTT; cdr3_aa: CASRVDGNTIYF
d_call: .; j_call: TRBJ1-1; v_call: TRBV25-1; cdr3_nt: TGTGCCAGCAGTGAGCTCTATTCGGGGTCGGACACTGAAGCTTTCTTT; cdr3_aa: CASSELYSGSDTEAFF
d_call: TRBD1; j_call: TRBJ2-4; v_call: TRBV12-3/TRBV12-4; cdr3_nt: TGTGCCAGCAATCACCGGGACAGGAACATTCAGTACTTC; cdr3_aa: CASNHRDRNIQYF
d_call: .; j_call: TRBJ1-4; v_call: TRBV6-5; cdr3_nt: TGTGCCAGCAGTTACTCGGGAGGGGCAGGACAAAAACTGTTTTTT; cdr3_aa: CASSYSGGAGQKLFF
d_call: .; j_call: TRBJ2-4; v_call: TRBV6-2/TRBV6-3; cdr3_nt: TGTGCCAGCAGCCAAACTACCAACGGTTTCCACATTCAGTACTTC; cdr3_aa: CASSQTTNGFHIQYF